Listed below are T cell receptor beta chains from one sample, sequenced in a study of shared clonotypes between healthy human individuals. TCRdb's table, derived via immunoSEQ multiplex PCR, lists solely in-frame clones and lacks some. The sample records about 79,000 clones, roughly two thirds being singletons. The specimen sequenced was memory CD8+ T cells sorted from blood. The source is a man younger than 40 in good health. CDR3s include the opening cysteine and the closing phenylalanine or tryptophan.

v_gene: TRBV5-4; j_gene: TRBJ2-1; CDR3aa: CASSLGIGQGNEQFF
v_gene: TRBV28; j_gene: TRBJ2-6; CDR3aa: CASSSGVVSGANVLTF
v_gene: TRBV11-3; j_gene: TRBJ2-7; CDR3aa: CASSLGQGHYEQYF
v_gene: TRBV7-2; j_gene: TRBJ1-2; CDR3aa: CASSLHSGTDLYGYTF
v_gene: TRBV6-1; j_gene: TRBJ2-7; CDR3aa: CASSVRGSYEQYF
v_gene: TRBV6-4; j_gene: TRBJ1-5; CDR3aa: CATPDAQPQHF
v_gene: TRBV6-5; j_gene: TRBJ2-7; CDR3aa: CASSADSAYEQYF
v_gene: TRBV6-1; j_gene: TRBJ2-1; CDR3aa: CASSLDYSSSNEQFF
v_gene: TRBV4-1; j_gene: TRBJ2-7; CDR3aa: CASSQGEGGSYEQYF
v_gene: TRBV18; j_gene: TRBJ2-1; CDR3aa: CASSQTSGTYNEQFF
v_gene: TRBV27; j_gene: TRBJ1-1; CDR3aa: CASSPGTGGFGRTEAFF